The 9 T cell receptor beta chains below all came from one sample that was sequenced in a study of shared clonotypes between healthy human individuals. Some clones are missing from TCRdb's copy, which holds only in-frame ones; the method was immunoSEQ multiplex PCR. The table lists about 730,000 clones, about two thirds of them singletons. The sample was memory CD4+ T cells sorted from blood. The subset was: CD45RA-negative fraction. These TCRs come from a woman aged 25 to 45 in good health.

The V call is TRBV28, the J call TRBJ1-4; a possible D gene is TRBD1 (6 bases). The V end was cut by 8 bases, the J end by 1 base, with 14 bases between. This CDR3 spans 15 amino acids. CDR1 is MDHEN and CDR2 is SYDVKM in the germline V gene. Here the CDR3 reads CASGRRGRTNEKLFF. The CDR3 bases are TGTGCCAGCGGACGTAGGGGGAGAACTAATGAAAAACTGTTTTTT. Based on the CDR3 plus reference TRBV28 and TRBJ1-4, the full variable domain is DVKVTQSSRYLVKRTGEKVFLECVQDMDHENMFWYRQDPGLGLRLIYFSYDVKMKEKGDIPEGYSVSREKKERFSLILESASTNQTSMYLCASGRRGRTNEKLFFGSGTQLSVL.

This clone showed up just a few times. This chain uses TRBV11-2 with TRBJ1-1; no definite D call. Trimming pared 0 bases from V and 5 bases from J, leaving 10 bases between. This CDR3 spans 14 amino acids. Germline V lookup: CDR1 SGHAT, CDR2 FQNNGV. The CDR3 DNA reads TGTGCCAGCAGCTTAGAACGTTCGGAGACTGAAGCTTTCTTT. Its protein product is CASSLERSETEAFF.

The CDR3 coding sequence is TGTGCCAGCAGTTACTCGACAGGGGTAAATGAAAAACTGTTTTTT. Its translation: CASSYSTGVNEKLFF. The V call is TRBV6-6, the J call TRBJ1-4, with 8 bases matching TRBD1. CDR1 and CDR2 (germline): MNHNY, SVGAGI (reference sequence). The CDR3 covers 15 residues. With 0 bases clipped from V and 5 bases from J, the junction kept 2 bases outside the gene matches.

For this clone: One end of the junction is discordant with germline, which a read error may explain. Other nucleotide sequences in the sample specify the same CDR3. This chain connects TRBV4-1 to TRBJ1-1; perhaps TRBD1 as D (5 bases). The CDR3 runs to 17 residues. Germline V CDR1 and CDR2: MGHRA, YSYEKL. The CDR3 DNA reads as TGCGCCAGCAGCCCTAGTCGAGGAGGGTCAGGGAACACTGAAGCTTTCTTC. It is translated as CASSPSRGGSGNTEAFF.

The gene calls are TRBV5-1 and TRBJ1-1; 8 bases fit TRBD1. The length of the CDR3 is 17 residues. The V and J ends lost 0 bases and 5 bases, in that order; junction bases with no gene match: 12. CDR1 is SGHRS and CDR2 is YFSETQ in the germline V gene. CDR3 region: CASSLDRGMGRITEAFF. In DNA form, the CDR3 reads TGCGCCAGCAGCTTGGACAGGGGGATGGGTCGGATAACTGAAGCTTTCTTT.

J is TRBJ1-1 and V is TRBV27, with D perhaps TRBD1 (5 bases). CDR3 length: 15 amino acids. V lost 6 bases to trimming and J lost 5 bases, with 19 bases between them. The V gene's germline CDR1 is MNHEY and CDR2 SMNVEV (reference sequence). The CDR3 reads CASSLRRGVRTEAFF. The CDR3 DNA reads as TGTGCCAGCAGCTTAAGACGGGGGGTGAGGACTGAAGCTTTCTTT.

The CDR3 loop is CASSFTSARTGLGYEQYF. CDR3 DNA sequence: TGTGCCAGCAGCTTTACTTCGGCCCGGACAGGCCTGGGGTACGAGCAGTACTTC. This rearrangement joins TRBV5-6 to TRBJ2-7; TRBD1 aligns across 7 bases. Germline-derived CDR1 and CDR2 are SGHDT and YYEEEE. The CDR3 length is 18 residues. V gave up 2 bases and J gave up 4 bases; unmatched junction bases: 18.

Worth noting for this clone: Other DNA sequences within the sample encode an identical CDR3. The J gene is TRBJ2-4, the V gene TRBV28, with D unclear. The CDR3 contains 15 residues. Germline CDR1 and CDR2: MDHEN and SYDVKM. V was pared by 4 bases and J by 0 bases, with 10 bases between. This CDR3 reads CASSSPALAKNIQYF. The DNA of the CDR3 is TGTGCCAGCAGTTCCCCGGCGTTAGCCAAAAACATTCAGTACTTC.

This clone showed up many times. V gene TRBV29-1 combines with J gene TRBJ2-1; the D is unclear. Trimming took off 2 bases at V and 5 bases at J, with 1 base between the two ends. The CDR3 is made up of 10 amino acids. Germline V gene lookup returns CDR1 SQVTM and CDR2 ANQGSEA. The CDR3 bases are TGCAGCGTTGAAAACAATGAGCAGTTCTTC. Translating gives CSVENNEQFF.